The T cell receptor (beta chain) under discussion was sequenced for a study of OX40 agonist ivuxolimab in advanced cancers. Germline loops: CDR1 SGHNT, CDR2 YYREEE (reference sequence). Trimming stripped 4 bases from V and 3 bases from J, with 16 bases between. This CDR3 contains 15 residues. Sequenced by immunoSEQ multiplex PCR; TCRdb stores in-frame clones only, minus some. This sample yields fewer than 70,000 clones, of which 70% to 90% are seen a single time; around 3% belongs to the top ten. The rearrangement joins TRBV5-4 to TRBJ1-1; D perhaps matches TRBD1 (5 bases). The receptor was isolated from an adult with an advanced solid tumor such as melanoma, head and neck, liver or kidney cancer. The input for sequencing was CD4+ or CD8+ T cells sorted from blood, taken in a trial of the OX40 agonist ivuxolimab. CDR3 bases: TGTGCCAGCAGCCGCGCATCGGGGGGGGACACTGAAGCTTTCTTT. This gives the protein CASSRASGGDTEAFF.